Below are 29 T cell receptor beta chains sequenced from a single sample in a study of Ad26.COV2.S vaccination and SARS-CoV-2 variants. The method was immunoSEQ multiplex PCR; TCRdb's version includes in-frame clones alone and lacks a portion of them. This table has roughly 380,000 clones, about 91% appearing once. The material sequenced was peripheral blood, taken after recovery from COVID-19. These receptors originate from a human donor who had recovered from COVID-19.

The chain combines TRBV7-8 with TRBJ2-3, with D perhaps matching TRBD2 (6 bases). The V gene's germline CDR1 is SGHVS and CDR2 FQNEAQ. V was pared by 4 bases and J by 2 bases, with 16 bases between. CDR3 length: 16 residues. The CDR3 region is CASSSLVAETTDTQYF. CDR3 bases: TGTGCCAGCAGCTCGCTAGTAGCGGAGACCACAGATACGCAGTATTTT. The full variable domain, in which reference TRBV7-8 and TRBJ2-3 provide the parts outside the CDR3, is GAGVSQSPRYKVAKRGQDVALRCDPISGHVSLFWYQQALGQGPEFLTYFQNEAQLDKSGLPSDRFFAERPEGSVSTLKIQRTQQEDSAVYLCASSSLVAETTDTQYFGPGTRLTVL.

The chain employs TRBV5-1 and TRBJ1-1, with D uncertain. Per germline, CDR1 SGHRS and CDR2 YFSETQ. Trimming left V 4 bases short and J 1 base short, with 11 bases between. CDR3 size: 14 residues. The CDR3 coding sequence is TGCGCCAGCAGCGGCCTACAGAGGAACACTGAAGCTTTCTTT. It encodes CASSGLQRNTEAFF.

This chain links TRBV18 with TRBJ2-5; no firm D call. V was trimmed by 3 bases and J by 5 bases, leaving 16 bases between them. Looked up from germline, CDR1 is KGHSH and CDR2 is LQKENI. CDR3 length: 15 amino acids. The CDR3 sequence: CASSPPEARWETQYF. DNA for the CDR3: TGTGCCAGCTCACCCCCTGAGGCCCGGTGGGAGACCCAGTACTTC.

The genes are TRBV27 and TRBJ2-3; the D is unclear. Deletions cut 8 bases from V and 6 bases from J, with 9 bases between. This CDR3 is built from 11 residues. Germline CDR1 MNHEY, CDR2 SMNVEV (reference sequence). CDR3 loop: CASGFLDTQYF. The DNA of the CDR3 is TGTGCCAGCGGCTTCTTGGATACGCAGTATTTT.

V gene TRBV25-1 combines with J gene TRBJ2-5; D remains unclear. Germline V lookup: CDR1 MGHDK, CDR2 SYGVNS. This CDR3 spans 15 amino acids. Trimming removed 0 bases at V and 1 base at J, with 9 bases between. CDR3 nucleotide sequence: TGTGCCAGCAGTGAATATTTAGGCAGCCAAGAGACCCAGTACTTC. As protein: CASSEYLGSQETQYF.

The J gene is TRBJ1-6, the V gene TRBV9; 11 bases are a match to TRBD1. Germline V gene sequence: CDR1 SGDLS, CDR2 YYNGEE. V gave up 3 bases and J gave up 9 bases; unmatched junction bases: 5. The CDR3 covers 15 residues. This CDR3 is CASSGGQGAISPLHF. DNA for the CDR3: TGTGCCAGCAGCGGCGGACAGGGGGCGATTTCACCCCTCCACTTT.

The chain is built from TRBV19 and TRBJ2-7, with D perhaps TRBD2 (6 bases). CDR3 size: 14 residues. Trimming stripped 3 bases from V and 0 bases from J, with 9 bases between. Germline CDR1 is LNHDA and CDR2 is SQIVND (reference sequence). CDR3 DNA sequence: TGTGCCAGTAGTATGCAGGGACTCTCCTACGAGCAGTACTTC. Encoded protein: CASSMQGLSYEQYF.

The chain carries TRBV10-1 and TRBJ2-2; no definite D call. Germline CDR1 and CDR2: WNHNN and SYGVQD (reference sequence). V was clipped by 3 bases and J by 5 bases, with 4 bases between them. The CDR3 is 12 residues long. CDR3 sequence (DNA): TGCGCCAGCAGTGACAGGACCGGGGAGCTGTTTTTT. Its protein product is CASSDRTGELFF.

The V gene is TRBV20-1, the J gene TRBJ2-5; D unresolved. Germline assignment: CDR1 DFQATT and CDR2 SNEGSKA (reference sequence). This CDR3 region has 11 residues. Deletions cut 5 bases from V and 10 bases from J, with 14 bases between. DNA for the CDR3: TGCAGTGCTTCAATCAAGGCGGACCAGTACTTC. It translates to CSASIKADQYF.

The V gene is TRBV19, the J gene TRBJ2-3; 11 nucleotides align to TRBD2. The CDR3 covers 15 residues. The germline gives CDR1 LNHDA, CDR2 SQIVND (reference sequence). V dropped 4 bases and J dropped 1; count of bases not matched to a gene: 1. CDR3 residues: CASSTTSGGTDTQYF. Written as DNA, the CDR3 is TGTGCCAGTAGTACGACTAGCGGGGGCACAGATACGCAGTATTTT.

This sequence joins TRBV6-5 and TRBJ1-3; D gene uncertain. Germline V gives CDR1 MNHEY, CDR2 SVGAGI. V lost 2 bases to trimming and J lost 7 bases, with 18 bases between them. CDR3 length: 16 amino acids. CDR3 sequence: CASSYNKGRSRNTIYF. As DNA, the CDR3 is TGTGCCAGCAGTTACAATAAAGGCCGGAGTCGGAACACCATATATTTT.

The chain joins TRBV7-9 to TRBJ2-3, with 13 bases identical to TRBD2. The germline V gene has CDR1 SEHNR and CDR2 FQNEAQ (reference sequence). CDR3 length: 15 residues. The V segment lost 2 bases and the J segment 6 bases; nucleotides outside the gene matches: 2. CDR3 DNA: TGTGCCAGCAGCTTACCGACTAGCGGGGGGGATACGCAGTATTTT. Translating gives CASSLPTSGGDTQYF.

This rearrangement joins TRBV5-4 to TRBJ1-2, with unresolved D. CDR1 SGHNT and CDR2 YYREEE come from the germline V gene (reference sequence). The CDR3 spans 12 residues. The ends were cut back, 7 bases at V and 8 bases at J, with 15 bases in the middle. The CDR3 coding sequence is TGTGCCAGCGGGGAGGCAAATAGGGGCTACACCTTC. It yields the protein CASGEANRGYTF.

This clone was detected once. The J gene is TRBJ2-1, the V gene TRBV10-3; weak D call: TRBD1 (5 bases). Trimming removed 3 bases from V and 9 bases from J, with 15 bases in between. CDR1 and CDR2 from the germline V gene are ENHRY and SYGVKD. CDR3 size: 14 residues. The CDR3 DNA reads TGTGCCATCAGTGACTCTTACAGGAGTGGTGAGCAGTTCTTC. Translating gives CAISDSYRSGEQFF.

This chain uses TRBV5-3 with TRBJ1-1; unclear D gene. TRBV5-3 is given ORF status, its function remaining uncertain. V shed 4 bases and J shed 6 bases, with 13 bases lying between them. This CDR3 has 13 residues. The CDR3 coding sequence is TGTGCCAGAAGCATACTCGAGGTAGCTGAAGCTTTCTTT. Amino acids: CARSILEVAEAFF.

CDR3 nucleotides: TGTGCCAGCAGCCAGCAAGGACGCAGCGAGCAGTACTTC. It specifies CASSQQGRSEQYF. The chain recombines TRBV3-1 (or the pseudogene TRBV3-2) with TRBJ2-7, with D uncertain. Trimming removed 3 bases from V and 6 bases from J, with 12 bases in between. CDR1 and CDR2 (germline): LGHDT, YNNKEL (reference sequence). The CDR3 has 13 residues.

The genes are TRBV4-1 and TRBJ1-6; tentatively, D is TRBD1 (6 bases). V lost 4 bases and J lost 5, with 9 bases in between. This CDR3 region has 14 residues. Per the germline V gene, CDR1 is MGHRA and CDR2 is YSYEKL. CDR3 sequence (DNA): TGCGCCAGCAGCCCGGACAGAAATAATTCACCCCTCCACTTT. This encodes CASSPDRNNSPLHF.

The genes are TRBV10-3 and TRBJ2-7; 8 bases agree with TRBD2. This CDR3 contains 16 residues. Looked up from germline, CDR1 is ENHRY and CDR2 is SYGVKD. The V and J ends lost 3 bases and 0 bases, in that order; junction bases with no gene match: 7. CDR3 sequence reads: CAISDPAGEISYEQYF. CDR3 nucleotides: TGTGCCATCAGTGATCCAGCGGGGGAGATCTCCTACGAGCAGTACTTC.

The chain links TRBV11-2 to TRBJ1-2; 8 bases align to TRBD1. The CDR3 spans 19 residues. V was clipped by 0 bases and J by 2 bases; unmatched bases: 14. Germline CDR1 and CDR2: SGHAT and FQNNGV. CDR3 sequence: CASSLDRGAGGPKNYGYTF. In nucleotides, the CDR3 is TGTGCCAGCAGCTTAGATCGGGGGGCAGGGGGCCCCAAAAACTATGGCTACACCTTC.

The J gene is TRBJ2-1, the V gene TRBV2, with 11 nucleotides matching TRBD2. Germline-derived CDR1 and CDR2 are SNHLY and FYNNEI. V was clipped by 9 bases and J by 5 bases; unmatched bases: 6. This CDR3 is built from 14 residues. This CDR3 reads CARKLAGVDNEQFF. The DNA for the CDR3 is TGTGCCAGGAAACTAGCGGGGGTCGACAATGAGCAGTTCTTC.

The V call is TRBV7-2, the J call TRBJ1-6, with 7 bases fitting TRBD1. The germline CDR1 and CDR2 sequences are SGHTA and FQGNSA. V lost 1 base, J lost 13 bases, and 7 bases stayed unmatched. CDR3 length: 14 residues. The CDR3 bases are TGTGCCAGCAGCTTAGAGTGGCAGGGGGATCCCCTCCACTTT. It yields the protein CASSLEWQGDPLHF.

This chain links TRBV10-3 with TRBJ1-1, with D perhaps matching TRBD1 (6 bases). Germline CDR1 reads ENHRY; CDR2 reads SYGVKD. The CDR3 spans 13 residues. Trimming took 11 bases from V and 1 from J, leaving 14 bases between them. The DNA for the CDR3 is TGTGCCTTTCGACAGGAAGGGAACACTGAAGCTTTCTTT. It translates to CAFRQEGNTEAFF.

The CDR3 region is CASSQGTDTQYF. The CDR3 region has the DNA TGTGCCAGCAGCCAAGGCACAGATACGCAGTATTTT. V and J are TRBV7-9 and TRBJ2-3; D is unclear. Germline V gene sequence: CDR1 SEHNR, CDR2 FQNEAQ (reference sequence). V lost 5 bases and J 1 base, leaving 4 bases between the germline ends. There are 12 residues in the CDR3. Together with reference TRBV7-9 and TRBJ2-3, the CDR3 gives the full variable domain: DTGVSQNPRHKITKRGQNVTFRCDPISEHNRLYWYRQTLGQGPEFLTYFQNEAQLEKSRLLSDRFSAERPKGSFSTLEIQRTEQGDSAMYLCASSQGTDTQYFGPGTRLTVL.

CDR3 residues: CASSSLAASYEQYF. In nucleotides, the CDR3 is TGTGCCAGCAGCTCACTAGCGGCCTCCTACGAGCAGTACTTC. The chain joins TRBV13 to TRBJ2-7; 8 bases are shared with TRBD2. V was clipped by 4 bases and J by 0 bases; unmatched bases: 2. The CDR3 loop spans 14 amino acids. Germline V lookup: CDR1 PRHDT, CDR2 FYEKMQ (reference sequence).

The rearrangement links TRBV3-1 (or the pseudogene TRBV3-2) to TRBJ2-2; D gene uncertain. CDR3 size: 13 residues. V was cut by 2 bases and J by 5 bases, with 6 bases left in between. Germline loops: CDR1 LGHDT, CDR2 YNNKEL (reference sequence). Here the CDR3 DNA reads TGTGCCAGCAGCCAACTGAAGACCGGGGAGCTGTTTTTT. This codes for CASSQLKTGELFF.

This rearrangement joins TRBV7-2 to TRBJ2-7; D remains unclear. The CDR3 totals 12 residues. Trimming took off 1 base at V and 13 bases at J, with 14 bases between the two ends. CDR1 is SGHTA and CDR2 is FQGNSA in the germline V gene. CDR3 nucleotide sequence: TGTGCCAGCAGCTTAGGACTCCTACCTGGTTACTTC. The encoded protein is CASSLGLLPGYF.

This sequence joins TRBV9 and TRBJ1-2; D remains ambiguous. The CDR3 length is 12 residues. Germline V gives CDR1 SGDLS, CDR2 YYNGEE. V lost 4 bases and J lost 4, with 8 bases in between. Here the CDR3 DNA reads TGTGCCAGCAGCCAGGATCGCTATGGCTACACCTTC. Translation gives CASSQDRYGYTF.

The chain recombines TRBV7-6 with TRBJ1-6, with 7 bases aligning to TRBD1. Trimming cost V 2 bases and J 10 bases; bases outside gene matches: 11. The CDR3 runs to 16 residues. Germline V gene lookup returns CDR1 SGHVS and CDR2 FNYEAQ. The CDR3 DNA sequence: TGTGCCAGCAGCTTATACAGACAGGGAGGTGGATCACCCCTCCACTTT. Translating gives CASSLYRQGGGSPLHF.

CDR3 in amino acids: CASSPMDSRNIQYF. The CDR3 DNA reads TGTGCCAGCAGCCCCATGGACAGTCGAAACATTCAGTACTTC. The rearrangement links TRBV9 to TRBJ2-4; possibly TRBD1 for D (6 bases). This CDR3 has 14 amino acids. The V end lost 4 bases, the J end lost 6 bases, and 14 bases lay between the germline ends. Germline V lookup: CDR1 SGDLS, CDR2 YYNGEE.